The sequence of this TCR beta chain was determined in a study of T cell repertoires in cytomegalovirus infection. Looking at the study overall: The authors used CMV epitopes that were HLA-C-restricted (recently identified) and HLA-B-restricted (well studied). Public TCR beta signatures indicated both CMV infection and matching HLA type. Study-wide findings and caveats: Dominating the ex vivo response were TCR beta clonotypes that were CMV-specific and HLA-C-restricted. Summed frequency of public TCR beta families distinguished CMV carriers with the relevant HLA.

This clonotype was seen more than once but under ten times. The antigen remains unidentified. TCRdb re-derived calls from the reads in MiXCR, one entry per CDR3 protein. The table has about 900,000 distinct CDR3 sequences, under 40% seen once. This CDR3 is 11 amino acids long. Trimming took 5 bases from V and 5 from J, leaving 4 bases between them. Germline loops: CDR1 LGHNT, CDR2 FRNRAP. The receptor was isolated from a human donor in good health (CMV status not recorded). Some clones in this sample may be carry-over from other donors' samples. Sequencing was performed on cultured CD8+ T cells from PBMCs, taken from culture after CMV antigen stimulation. The chain is built from TRBV12-5 and TRBJ1-5; D unclear. The CDR3 is CASGPDQPQHF. In DNA form, the CDR3 reads TGTGCTAGTGGTCCTGATCAGCCCCAGCATTTT.